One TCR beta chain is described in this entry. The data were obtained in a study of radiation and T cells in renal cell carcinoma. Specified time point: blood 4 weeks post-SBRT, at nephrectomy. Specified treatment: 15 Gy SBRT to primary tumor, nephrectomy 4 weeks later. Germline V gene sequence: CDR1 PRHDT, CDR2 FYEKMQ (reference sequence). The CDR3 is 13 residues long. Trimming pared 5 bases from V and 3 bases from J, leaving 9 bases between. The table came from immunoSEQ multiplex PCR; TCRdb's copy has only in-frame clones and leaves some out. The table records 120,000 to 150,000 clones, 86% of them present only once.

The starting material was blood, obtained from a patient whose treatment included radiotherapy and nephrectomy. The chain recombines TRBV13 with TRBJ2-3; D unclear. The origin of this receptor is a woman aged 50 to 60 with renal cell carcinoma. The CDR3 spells CASSKPPTDTQYF. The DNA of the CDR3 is TGTGCCAGCAGCAAGCCTCCAACAGATACGCAGTATTTT.